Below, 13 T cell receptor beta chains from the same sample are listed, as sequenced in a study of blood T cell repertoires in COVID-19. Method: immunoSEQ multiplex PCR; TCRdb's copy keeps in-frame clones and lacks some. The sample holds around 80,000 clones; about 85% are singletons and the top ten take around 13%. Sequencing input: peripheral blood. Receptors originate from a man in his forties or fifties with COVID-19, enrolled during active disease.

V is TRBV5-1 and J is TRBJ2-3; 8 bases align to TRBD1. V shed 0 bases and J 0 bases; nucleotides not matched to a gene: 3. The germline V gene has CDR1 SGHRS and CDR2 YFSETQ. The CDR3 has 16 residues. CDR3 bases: TGCGCCAGCAGCTTGGGGACAGGGTTAAGCACAGATACGCAGTATTTT. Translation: CASSLGTGLSTDTQYF.

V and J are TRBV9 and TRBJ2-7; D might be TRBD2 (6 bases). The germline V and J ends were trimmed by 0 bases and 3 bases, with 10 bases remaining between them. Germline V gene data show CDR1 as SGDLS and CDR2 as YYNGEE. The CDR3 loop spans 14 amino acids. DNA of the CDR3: TGTGCCAGCAGCGTAGCTCCGGGGGTCTACGAGCAGTACTTC. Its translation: CASSVAPGVYEQYF.

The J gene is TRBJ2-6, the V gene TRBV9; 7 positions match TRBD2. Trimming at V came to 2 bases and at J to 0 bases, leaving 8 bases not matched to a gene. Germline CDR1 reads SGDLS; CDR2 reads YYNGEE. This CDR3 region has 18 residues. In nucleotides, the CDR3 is TGTGCCAGCAGCGTTGAAAGGGGAGGGAACTCTGGGGCCAACGTCCTGACTTTC. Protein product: CASSVERGGNSGANVLTF.

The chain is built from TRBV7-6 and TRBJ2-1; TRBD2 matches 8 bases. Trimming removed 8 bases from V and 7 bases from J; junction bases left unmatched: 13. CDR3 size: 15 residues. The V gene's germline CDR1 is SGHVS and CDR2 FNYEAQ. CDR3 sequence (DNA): TGTGCCAGCGGTGGGTTAAGCGGGAGCCTGAATGAGCAGTTCTTC. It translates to CASGGLSGSLNEQFF.

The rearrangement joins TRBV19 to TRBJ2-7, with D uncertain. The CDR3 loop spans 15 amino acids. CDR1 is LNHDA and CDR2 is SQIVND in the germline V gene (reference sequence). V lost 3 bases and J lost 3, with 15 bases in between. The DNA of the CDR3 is TGTGCCAGTAGTATCACGAGAGATTCAAGCTACGAGCAGTACTTC. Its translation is CASSITRDSSYEQYF.

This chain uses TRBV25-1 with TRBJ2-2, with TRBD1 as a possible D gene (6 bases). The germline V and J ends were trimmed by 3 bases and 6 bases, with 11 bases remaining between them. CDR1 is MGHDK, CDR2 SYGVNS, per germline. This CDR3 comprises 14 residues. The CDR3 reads CASSDRGRSGELFF. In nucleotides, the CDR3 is TGTGCCAGCAGTGACAGGGGCCGTTCCGGGGAGCTGTTTTTT.

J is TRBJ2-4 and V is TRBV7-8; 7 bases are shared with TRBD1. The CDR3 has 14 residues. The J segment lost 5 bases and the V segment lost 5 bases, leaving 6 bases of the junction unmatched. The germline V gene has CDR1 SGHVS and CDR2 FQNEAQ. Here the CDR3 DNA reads TGTGCCAGCAGCGTTGACAGGGTCCAAAACATTCAGTACTTC. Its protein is CASSVDRVQNIQYF.

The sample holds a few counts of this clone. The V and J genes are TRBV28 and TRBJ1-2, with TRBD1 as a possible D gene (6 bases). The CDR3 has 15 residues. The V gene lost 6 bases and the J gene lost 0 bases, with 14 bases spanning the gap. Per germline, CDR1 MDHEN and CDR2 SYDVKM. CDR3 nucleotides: TGTGCCAGCAGCTCAGACAGGCGAACTAACTATGGCTACACCTTC. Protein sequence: CASSSDRRTNYGYTF.

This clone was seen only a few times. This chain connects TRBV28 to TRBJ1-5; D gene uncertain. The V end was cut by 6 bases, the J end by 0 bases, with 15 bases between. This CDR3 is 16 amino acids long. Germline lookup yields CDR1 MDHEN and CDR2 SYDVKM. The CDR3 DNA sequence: TGTGCCAGCAGGACACAAAGCATCTATAGCAATCAGCCCCAGCATTTT. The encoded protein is CASRTQSIYSNQPQHF.

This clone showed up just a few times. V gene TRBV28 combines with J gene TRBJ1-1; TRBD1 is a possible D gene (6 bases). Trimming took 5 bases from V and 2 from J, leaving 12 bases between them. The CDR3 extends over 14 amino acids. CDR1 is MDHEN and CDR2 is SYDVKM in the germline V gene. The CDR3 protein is CASSPRTANTEAFF. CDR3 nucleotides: TGTGCCAGCAGTCCCAGGACAGCTAACACTGAAGCTTTCTTT.

The DNA for the CDR3 is TGTGCCAGCAGCCCGAACAGGGCTGGAAACACCATATATTTT. It encodes CASSPNRAGNTIYF. V gene TRBV9 combines with J gene TRBJ1-3, with D perhaps TRBD1 (6 bases). Deletions cut 4 bases from V and 2 bases from J, with 10 bases between. CDR1 and CDR2 (germline): SGDLS, YYNGEE. The CDR3 loop spans 14 amino acids.

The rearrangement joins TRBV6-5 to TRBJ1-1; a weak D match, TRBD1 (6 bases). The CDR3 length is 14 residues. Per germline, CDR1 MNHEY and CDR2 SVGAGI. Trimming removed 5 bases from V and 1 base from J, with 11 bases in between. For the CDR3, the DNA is TGTGCCAGCAGTCGCTTACAGGGGAACACTGAAGCTTTCTTT. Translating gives CASSRLQGNTEAFF.

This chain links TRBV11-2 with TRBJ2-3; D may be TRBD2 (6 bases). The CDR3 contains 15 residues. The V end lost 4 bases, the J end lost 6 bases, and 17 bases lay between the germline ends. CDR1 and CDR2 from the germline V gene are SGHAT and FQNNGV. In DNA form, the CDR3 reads TGTGCCAGCAGCTCTTCCGGGACTTTTCTGGATACGCAGTATTTT. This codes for CASSSSGTFLDTQYF.